The 20 T cell receptor beta chains below all came from one sample that was sequenced in a study of technical replicates of blood from a few donors. Only in-frame clones appear in the TCRdb table, and some are missing; sequencing was by immunoSEQ multiplex PCR. In the table there are about 58,000 clones, 85% to 95% of which are singletons. Sequenced material: PBMCs. These receptors originate from a human donor in good health. Some clones in this sample may be carry-over from other donors' samples.

The rearrangement links TRBV19 to TRBJ1-5, with 7 bases identical to TRBD1. The CDR3 loop spans 14 amino acids. Germline V gene lookup returns CDR1 LNHDA and CDR2 SQIVND (reference sequence). V trimming: 7 bases; J trimming: 3 bases; junction bases outside the gene matches: 6. CDR3 residues: CASTVDRLNQPQHF. CDR3 nucleotide sequence: TGTGCCAGTACCGTGGACAGGCTCAATCAGCCCCAGCATTTT.

The V gene is TRBV4-2, the J gene TRBJ1-1; no clear D gene. Trimming left V 8 bases short and J 8 bases short, with 24 bases between. CDR1 and CDR2 from the germline V gene are LGHNA and YNFKEQ. CDR3 size: 15 residues. Here the CDR3 reads CASRDLLALGREAFF. The CDR3 DNA reads as TGTGCCAGCCGAGACTTACTGGCGCTCGGCAGAGAAGCTTTCTTT.

Regarding this clone: Compared with germline, one end of the junction differs, possibly owing to a read error. CDR3 DNA: TGTGCCAGCAGCCCGGTCCTCTTC. Its translation is CASSPVLF. The chain employs TRBV7-9 and TRBJ1-2; D is undetermined. Germline-derived CDR1 and CDR2 are SEHNR and FQNEAQ (reference sequence). The length of the CDR3 is 8 residues.

The chain uses TRBV29-1 and TRBJ2-2; a weak D match, TRBD2 (6 bases). Trimming stripped 7 bases from V and 4 bases from J, with 19 bases between. The germline gives CDR1 SQVTM, CDR2 ANQGSEA. This CDR3 spans 15 amino acids. This CDR3 reads CSARWGEMSTGELFF. CDR3 coding DNA: TGCAGCGCTCGGTGGGGGGAGATGTCCACCGGGGAGCTGTTTTTT.

The J gene is TRBJ2-3, the V gene TRBV5-1; TRBD2 is a possible D gene (6 bases). V gave up 2 bases and J gave up 1 base, with 14 bases separating them. In germline, CDR1 is SGHRS, CDR2 YFSETQ. The CDR3 is 16 residues long. The CDR3 DNA is TGCGCCAGCAGCTTATCCCCTAGCGCCGGCACAGATACGCAGTATTTT. It codes for CASSLSPSAGTDTQYF. The full variable domain, completed using reference TRBV5-1 and TRBJ2-3, is KAGVTQTPRYLIKTRGQQVTLSCSPISGHRSVSWYQQTPGQGLQFLFEYFSETQRNKGNFPGRFSGRQFSNSRSEMNVSTLELGDSALYLCASSLSPSAGTDTQYFGPGTRLTVL.

The rearrangement uses TRBV11-1 and TRBJ2-1; 11 bases are shared with TRBD2. Germline V CDR1 and CDR2: SGHAT, FQDESV (reference sequence). The V and J ends lost 5 bases and 4 bases, in that order; junction bases with no gene match: 7. The CDR3 has 16 amino acids. The CDR3 is CASSRLGTSGYNEQFF. In DNA form, the CDR3 reads TGTGCCAGCAGCCGACTCGGGACTAGCGGTTACAATGAGCAGTTCTTC.

This chain links TRBV9 with TRBJ2-1; the D gene is possibly TRBD2 (5 bases). CDR1 and CDR2 from the germline V gene are SGDLS and YYNGEE. The CDR3 contains 14 residues. V lost 4 bases and J lost 8, with 16 bases in between. The CDR3 coding sequence is TGTGCCAGCAGCTCCCCATCAGAGAGGGATGAGCAGTTCTTC. Amino acids: CASSSPSERDEQFF.

The V and J genes are TRBV7-2 and TRBJ2-2; TRBD1 matches at 7 bases. There are 16 residues in the CDR3. Trimming took 5 bases from V and 5 from J; bases not matched to a gene: 11. Germline V lookup: CDR1 SGHTA, CDR2 FQGNSA. DNA of the CDR3: TGTGCCAGCAGCGACACCGGGGACAGAAGGACCGGGGAGCTGTTTTTT. Translation gives CASSDTGDRRTGELFF.

The count of this clone is one. Sequence at one end of the junction differs from germline and may be a read error. The chain has TRBV7-3 and TRBJ2-3, with 11 bases fitting TRBD2. The CDR3 runs to 15 residues. CDR1 and CDR2 from the germline V gene are SGHTA and FQGTGA. This chain's CDR3 is CASSPGTGRTSGPIF. The CDR3 DNA reads as TGTGCCAGCAGCCCGGGGACAGGGCGGACTAGCGGGCCGATTTTT.

V usage is TRBV27 and J usage is TRBJ1-2; 9 nucleotides line up with TRBD1. The CDR3 runs 13 residues. Germline-derived CDR1 and CDR2 are MNHEY and SMNVEV (reference sequence). V lost 10 bases to trimming and J lost 6 bases; unmatched junction nucleotides: 9. CDR3 nucleotide sequence: TGTGCCACCAGAGGGGACAGGGACCATGGCTACACCTTC. Its translation is CATRGDRDHGYTF.

The chain has TRBV6-1 and TRBJ2-5, with 8 nucleotides matching TRBD2. This CDR3 spans 14 amino acids. Germline assignment: CDR1 MNHNS and CDR2 SASEGT. The V segment lost 6 bases and the J segment 7 bases; nucleotides outside the gene matches: 10. In nucleotides, the CDR3 is TGTGCCAGCAGGAGCCCGGGGGGGGCGGTGACCCAGTACTTC. This sequence encodes CASRSPGGAVTQYF.

The chain is built from TRBV15 and TRBJ2-7, with 8 nucleotides matching TRBD1. Germline V lookup: CDR1 LNHNV, CDR2 YYDKDF (reference sequence). CDR3 length: 15 amino acids. Trimming at V came to 3 bases and at J to 3 bases, leaving 7 bases not matched to a gene. In DNA form, the CDR3 reads TGTGCCACCAGCAGCGGACAGGGAACATTCTACGAGCAGTACTTC. Amino acid sequence: CATSSGQGTFYEQYF.

The rearrangement links TRBV4-1 to TRBJ2-7, with D possibly matching TRBD2 (5 bases). The CDR3 is 15 amino acids. The V end was cut by 0 bases, the J end by 3 bases, with 12 bases between. Germline CDR1 MGHRA, CDR2 YSYEKL. The CDR3, as DNA: TGCGCCAGCAGCCAAGAACTCCCGGGGTTCTACGAGCAGTACTTC. Protein: CASSQELPGFYEQYF.

The CDR3 sequence: CASRTLHEQYF. CDR3 bases: TGTGCCAGCAGGACTTTACACGAGCAGTACTTC. This chain links TRBV28 with TRBJ2-7; the D is unclear. Germline CDR1 and CDR2: MDHEN and SYDVKM. The CDR3 totals 11 residues. The V end lost 6 bases, the J end lost 5 bases, and 8 bases lay between the germline ends.

This chain links TRBV13 with TRBJ2-5, with 9 bases aligning to TRBD2. Trimming cost V 6 bases and J 1 base; bases outside gene matches: 9. CDR3 length: 16 amino acids. Germline V lookup: CDR1 PRHDT, CDR2 FYEKMQ (reference sequence). The CDR3: CASSHRLAALQETQYF. The CDR3 DNA sequence: TGTGCCAGCAGTCATAGACTAGCGGCCCTCCAAGAGACCCAGTACTTC.

The J gene is TRBJ2-5, the V gene TRBV29-1; D possibly corresponds to TRBD2 (5 bases). The V gene lost 4 bases and the J gene lost 2 bases, with 8 bases spanning the gap. From germline, CDR1 is SQVTM and CDR2 ANQGSEA. The CDR3 consists of 12 residues. The CDR3 bases are TGCAGCGTTGGAGGGTTTCAAGAGACCCAGTACTTC. Amino acids: CSVGGFQETQYF.

The chain has TRBV21-1 and TRBJ1-3; TRBD1, the D gene given by the table, was not confirmed from the DNA. TRBV21-1 is listed as a pseudogene. The CDR3 contains 15 residues. CDR3 sequence (DNA): TGTGCCAGCAGCCCTTCCAGGGGTCCTGGAAACACCATATATTTT. This encodes CASSPSRGPGNTIYF.

V is TRBV12-5 and J is TRBJ1-5, with 10 bases aligning to TRBD1. Looked up from germline, CDR1 is LGHNT and CDR2 is FRNRAP. The junction had 11 bases not matched to a gene; V was cut back by 0 bases and J by 6 bases. This CDR3 region has 18 residues. CDR3 DNA sequence: TGTGCTAGTGGTTTGGTCGCGACAGGGGGCGAGGGAGGTCAGCCCCAGCATTTT. Protein product: CASGLVATGGEGGQPQHF.

V is TRBV30 and J is TRBJ2-7, with a tentative D call TRBD1 (6 bases). Trimming removed 4 bases from V and 0 bases from J, with 10 bases in between. This CDR3 has 13 residues. Germline V CDR1 and CDR2: GTSNPN, SVGIG (reference sequence). The CDR3 region is CAWNSDSSYEQYF. CDR3 in DNA: TGTGCCTGGAATTCGGACAGCTCCTACGAGCAGTACTTC.

V is TRBV29-1 and J is TRBJ1-6; D possibly corresponds to TRBD1 (6 bases). CDR3 length equals 19 residues. Trimming took off 0 bases at V and 7 bases at J, with 25 bases between the two ends. Germline CDR1 SQVTM, CDR2 ANQGSEA. DNA for the CDR3: TGCAGCGTTGAAGACATCCTTGAGGGGGGGCGCTTCCAAAATTCACCCCTCCACTTT. Its translation is CSVEDILEGGRFQNSPLHF.